A selection of T cell receptor beta chains follows, all from one sample in a study of blood T cells in healthy people across ages. One entry per CDR3 protein, called by TCRdb with MiXCR from the 5' RACE reads. Of fewer than 2,000,000 distinct CDR3 sequences in the sample, around 36% were seen once. Sequences were obtained from blood. The origin of the receptors is a woman aged 25 to 39 in good health. The CDR3 runs from the conserved cysteine through the conserved F or W. A D gene is named only where the DNA matches it firmly. Clone size is shown for a subset of rows, as once, few, many or a class of expanded clone.

>NA|TRBJ1-2|TRBV20-1|NA
CSANRGDYYGYTF
TGCAGTGCCAACCGAGGGGATTACTATGGCTACACCTTC
>few|TRBJ2-7|TRBV9|NA
CASSPTTQVNRRGASYEQYF
TGTGCCAGCAGCCCAACGACACAGGTAAACCGGAGGGGGGCCTCCTACGAGCAGTACTTC
>NA|TRBJ1-5|TRBV5-1|NA
CASTSPWLPQHF
TGCGCCAGCACCTCTCCCTGGCTGCCCCAGCATTTT
>NA|TRBJ1-2|TRBV19|NA
CASSPDLRSYGYTF
TGTGCCAGTAGTCCCGACCTCCGCTCCTATGGCTACACCTTC
>few|TRBJ1-1|TRBV25-1|TRBD1
CASSERDSEAFF
TGTGCCAGCAGTGAAAGGGACAGTGAAGCTTTCTTT
>few|TRBJ1-2|TRBV6-2/TRBV6-3|NA
CASTDPSGGYTF
TGTGCCAGCACGGACCCCAGCGGTGGCTACACCTTC
>many|TRBJ2-1|TRBV29-1|TRBD1
CSVAYQTGGNEQFF
TGCAGCGTTGCTTACCAGACAGGGGGCAATGAGCAGTTCTTC
>NA|TRBJ2-7|TRBV6-2/TRBV6-3|NA
CASRVVGNEQYF
TGTGCCAGCAGGGTCGTCGGGAACGAGCAGTACTTC
>few|TRBJ2-3|TRBV6-2/TRBV6-3|NA
CASSYSSGTQYF
TGTGCCAGCAGTTACTCGAGCGGTACGCAGTATTTT
>NA|TRBJ1-1|TRBV9|TRBD1
CASSVGTGGAGQGEAFF
TGTGCCAGCAGCGTAGGGACAGGGGGCGCGGGTCAAGGTGAAGCTTTCTTT
>few|TRBJ2-4|TRBV20-1|TRBD2
CSALSGMGAKNIQYF
TGCAGTGCTCTTAGCGGGATGGGGGCCAAAAACATTCAGTACTTC
>NA|TRBJ2-3|TRBV20-1|NA
CSAPGGAGRTADTQYF
TGCAGTGCTCCTGGGGGTGCGGGGAGAACGGCAGATACGCAGTATTTT
>NA|TRBJ2-1|TRBV10-2|TRBD2
CASSGTSGPRSSYNEQFF
TGCGCCAGCAGTGGGACTAGCGGACCCAGGAGCTCCTACAATGAGCAGTTCTTC
>few|TRBJ1-5|TRBV28|NA
CASSFPTEGNQPQHF
TGTGCCAGCAGTTTCCCCACAGAGGGCAATCAGCCCCAGCATTTT
>NA|TRBJ2-3|TRBV6-1|NA
CASKVGTSTDTQYF
TGTGCCAGCAAGGTGGGAACTAGCACAGATACGCAGTATTTT
>NA|TRBJ1-2|TRBV13|NA
CASSPGTQLNYGYTF
TGTGCCAGCAGCCCCGGGACGCAGCTTAACTATGGCTACACCTTC
>NA|TRBJ1-6|TRBV20-1|NA
CSARLTPPGASSYNSPLHF
TGCAGTGCTAGACTAACTCCCCCAGGGGCTAGCTCCTATAATTCACCCCTCCACTTT
>NA|TRBJ2-3|TRBV11-3|NA
CASSRAGELSTGTQYF
TGTGCCAGCAGCCGAGCCGGGGAGCTTAGCACAGGTACGCAGTATTTT
>many|TRBJ2-3|TRBV29-1|NA
CSVASGSGGSDTQYF
TGCAGCGTTGCGAGCGGAAGTGGAGGGTCAGATACGCAGTATTTT
>many|TRBJ2-5|TRBV2|NA
CASSFHTSQETQYF
TGTGCCAGCAGCTTTCACACCAGCCAAGAGACCCAGTACTTC
>NA|TRBJ2-7|TRBV7-9|NA
CATVGDVYEQYF
TGTGCCACCGTGGGGGACGTCTACGAGCAGTACTTC
>NA|TRBJ2-2|TRBV6-6|NA
CASRGADTGELFF
TGTGCCAGCAGAGGAGCCGACACCGGGGAGCTGTTTTTT
>NA|TRBJ1-2|TRBV6-5|NA
CASRSGYGYTF
TGTGCCAGCAGATCAGGCTATGGCTACACCTTC
>few|TRBJ2-3|TRBV6-5|NA
CASSYRGVGNTDTQYF
TGTGCCAGCAGTTACAGAGGGGTCGGCAACACAGATACGCAGTATTTT